A selection of T cell receptor beta chains follows, all from one sample in a study of human T cells and chemical hapten exposure. TCRdb ran MiXCR on the RACE reads and lists one entry per CDR3 protein. The top ten hold around 2.3% of the sample, which has about 380,000 distinct CDR3 sequences, 4.8% seen once. The input for sequencing was whole blood, taken in connection with sensitization to the hapten diphenylcyclopropenone (DPC). Receptors were obtained from a woman aged 50 to 60 with alopecia areata. Some clones in this sample may be carry-over from other donors' samples. Both conserved end residues are part of each CDR3. D genes are given only for firm matches. Only some rows state a clone size, as once, few, many or a class for expanded clones.

abundance | j_gene | len | d_gene | v_gene | CDR3aa | CDR3nt
NA | TRBJ1-3 | 16 | TRBD1 | TRBV6-1 | CASSAGTGVSGNTIYF | TGTGCCAGCAGTGCGGGGACAGGGGTCTCTGGAAACACCATATATTTT
many | TRBJ1-6 | 13 | NA | TRBV6-1 | CASSEGANSPLHF | TGTGCCAGCAGTGAGGGGGCTAATTCACCCCTCCACTTT
few | TRBJ1-3 | 15 | NA | TRBV6-5 | CASTLGPNSGNTIYF | TGTGCCAGCACCTTGGGGCCAAACTCTGGAAACACCATATATTTT
many | TRBJ2-3 | 16 | TRBD2 | TRBV7-2 | CASSLRLAGGVDTQYF | TGTGCCAGCAGCTTGAGACTAGCGGGAGGTGTAGATACGCAGTATTTT
few | TRBJ1-2 | 15 | NA | TRBV28 | CASSSDLTATYGYTF | TGTGCCAGCAGTTCCGACCTGACAGCGACGTATGGCTACACCTTC
few | TRBJ2-6 | 17 | TRBD1 | TRBV6-6 | CASSLQGAHSGANVLTF | TGTGCCAGCAGTTTACAGGGGGCGCATTCTGGGGCCAACGTCCTGACTTTC
few | TRBJ1-6 | 15 | NA | TRBV15 | CATSRERDTGSPLHF | TGTGCCACCAGCAGAGAGCGGGACACCGGTTCACCCCTCCACTTT
many | TRBJ1-2 | 13 | NA | TRBV7-9 | CASSQTSNYGYTF | TGTGCCAGCAGCCAGACATCTAACTATGGCTACACCTTC
many | TRBJ2-3 | 15 | TRBD2 | TRBV29-1 | CSGRTSGGAPDTQYF | TGCAGCGGCAGGACTAGCGGGGGGGCCCCAGATACGCAGTATTTT
NA | TRBJ2-2 | 16 | NA | TRBV5-6 | CASSSPPGVGTGELFF | TGTGCCAGCAGCTCACCCCCAGGGGTGGGGACCGGGGAGCTGTTTTTT
NA | TRBJ1-6 | 16 | TRBD1 | TRBV20-1 | CSARKTGDVVVSPLHF | TGCAGTGCTAGAAAAACAGGGGATGTGGTGGTTTCACCCCTCCACTTT
few | TRBJ1-6 | 15 | NA | TRBV6-1 | CASSEGGRSNSPLHF | TGTGCCAGCAGTGAAGGAGGCAGGAGTAATTCACCCCTCCACTTT
few | TRBJ2-3 | 16 | TRBD2 | TRBV11-2 | CASSPRTSGGGDTQYF | TGTGCCAGCAGCCCCCGGACTAGCGGGGGTGGTGATACGCAGTATTTT
NA | TRBJ2-1 | 18 | TRBD2 | TRBV11-2 | CASSLWDRIAGGINEQFF | TGTGCCAGCAGCCTTTGGGACCGAATAGCGGGAGGTATTAATGAGCAGTTCTTC